Shown below are 32 T cell receptor beta chains from a single sample sequenced in a study of blood T cells in healthy people across ages. Alongside a J-beta primer mix, a sample-barcoded 5' primer served in a second PCR lasting roughly 6 to 12 cycles. TCRdb fed the 5' RACE reads into MiXCR, producing one record per CDR3 protein. This table holds about 840,000 distinct CDR3 sequences, about 29% found once. This same sample was also taken into another study, of T cells of mothers and their children.

Sequencing used blood. These receptors were collected from a woman aged 35 to 49 in good health.

This chain links TRBV20-1 with TRBJ2-7; D may be TRBD1 or TRBD2 (5 bases each). Deletions cut 6 bases from V and 5 bases from J, with 14 bases between. Germline V CDR1 and CDR2: DFQATT, SNEGSKA (reference sequence). The CDR3 has 12 residues. DNA of the CDR3: TGCAGTGCCCCGAGAGGGGCCCACGAGCAGTACTTC. Its translation is CSAPRGAHEQYF.

This clonotype has just a few counts. The chain couples TRBV4-2 to TRBJ2-7; the match to TRBD2 covers 7 bases. The V gene end was trimmed by 0 bases and the J gene end by 7 bases; junction bases not matched to a gene: 12. The CDR3 has 16 amino acids. The germline V gene encodes CDR1 LGHNA and CDR2 YNFKEQ. The CDR3 loop reads CASSQEWGGVVREQYF. Here the CDR3 DNA reads TGTGCCAGCAGCCAAGAATGGGGGGGGGTTGTGCGGGAGCAGTACTTC.

The chain combines TRBV12-3 or TRBV12-4 with TRBJ1-6; a possible D gene is TRBD1 (5 bases). V was cut by 3 bases and J by 10 bases, with 13 bases left in between. The CDR3 consists of 14 residues. Here the CDR3 DNA reads TGTGCCAGCAGTTTGAGCAGGGTAGAATCACCCCTCCACTTT. Translating it yields CASSLSRVESPLHF.

Ten or more counts support this clonotype. The V gene is TRBV3-1, the J gene TRBJ2-1; D is unclear. CDR1 and CDR2 (germline): LGHDT, YNNKEL (reference sequence). The CDR3 runs 15 residues. Trimming shortened V by 1 base and J by 2 bases, and 9 bases separated the two germline ends. This chain's CDR3 is CASSQGFNTYNEQFF. The DNA for the CDR3 is TGTGCCAGCAGCCAAGGCTTTAACACCTACAATGAGCAGTTCTTC.

About this clonotype itself: This sequence may be a read error, since a much larger clone differs from it by one base. The V and J genes are TRBV28 and TRBJ1-5, with D uncertain. The CDR3 covers 10 residues. Germline V gene lookup returns CDR1 MDHEN and CDR2 SYDVKM. With 6 bases removed from V and 7 bases from J, the gap between germline ends came to 4 bases. The CDR3 protein is CASSVQPQHF. The CDR3, as DNA: TGTGCCAGCAGCGTCCAGCCCCAGCATTTT.

Only one count was recorded for this clonotype. The chain uses TRBV20-1 and TRBJ2-1; 12 nucleotides match TRBD2. Unmatched junction bases numbered 9, after V lost 4 bases and J lost 2 bases. Per the germline V gene, CDR1 is DFQATT and CDR2 is SNEGSKA (reference sequence). The CDR3 is 17 amino acids. The CDR3 DNA sequence: TGCAGTGCTACCCGACTAGCGGGAGCGCTCACCTACAATGAGCAGTTCTTC. It specifies CSATRLAGALTYNEQFF.

CDR3 coding DNA: TGCAGTGCCCCGGGACAGGGTTACAATGAGCAGTTCTTC. This translates into CSAPGQGYNEQFF. The chain joins TRBV20-1 to TRBJ2-1; 9 positions match TRBD1. V was clipped by 6 bases and J by 4 bases; unmatched bases: 4. The CDR3 consists of 13 residues. CDR1 and CDR2 (germline): DFQATT, SNEGSKA (reference sequence).

The J gene is TRBJ2-7, the V gene TRBV29-1; TRBD1 might be the D (5 bases). The end of the DNA aligns better with TRBJ2-5, so the J call may be wrong. This CDR3 comprises 15 residues. Per the germline V gene, CDR1 is SQVTM and CDR2 is ANQGSEA. CDR3 nucleotide sequence: TGCAGCGTTGAAGGCGCCTTCAGGGTTGGGGAGACCCAGTACTTC. Translated: CSVEGAFRVGETQYF.

V is TRBV16 and J is TRBJ1-2; TRBD1 matches 9 bases. The CDR3 has 15 amino acids. V trimming: 4 bases; J trimming: 4 bases; junction bases outside the gene matches: 7. Germline V gene data show CDR1 as KGHSY and CDR2 as FQNENV. CDR3 residues: CASSRPGQGRYGYTF. The CDR3 nucleotides are TGTGCCAGCAGCCGTCCGGGACAGGGCCGCTATGGCTACACCTTC.

This clonotype was picked up many times. The rearrangement uses TRBV6-2 or TRBV6-3 and TRBJ2-6; D is uncertain. Germline CDR1 is MNHEY and CDR2 is SVGEGT. The V gene lost 6 bases and the J gene lost 0 bases, with 9 bases spanning the gap. CDR3 size: 15 residues. This CDR3 is CASRPPRSGANVLTF. The CDR3 nucleotides read TGTGCCAGCAGGCCCCCCCGCTCTGGGGCCAACGTCCTGACTTTC.

This clonotype came up many times. This chain links TRBV9 with TRBJ1-1, with D possibly TRBD1 on 6 matching bases. Germline assignment: CDR1 SGDLS and CDR2 YYNGEE. The CDR3 has 13 amino acids. V was cut by 0 bases and J by 4 bases, with 7 bases left in between. In DNA form, the CDR3 reads TGTGCCAGCAGCGTAGGGGGGGCCACTGAAGCTTTCTTT. It yields the protein CASSVGGATEAFF.

V and J are TRBV9 and TRBJ2-2; 11 nucleotides agree with TRBD2. The CDR3 covers 14 residues. Germline loops: CDR1 SGDLS, CDR2 YYNGEE. The V and J ends lost 6 bases and 13 bases, in that order; junction bases with no gene match: 11. The CDR3 nucleotides read TGTGCCAGCAACCCGACTAGCGGGGCGGGTTCGCTGTTTTTT. Translation gives CASNPTSGAGSLFF.

The J gene is TRBJ1-1, the V gene TRBV11-2; no reliable D call. The CDR3 loop spans 13 amino acids. V was trimmed by 3 bases and J by 1 base, leaving 6 bases between them. Germline-derived CDR1 and CDR2 are SGHAT and FQNNGV. The CDR3 bases are TGTGCCAGCAGCTTTCGGTGGAACACTGAAGCTTTCTTT. This sequence encodes CASSFRWNTEAFF.

This clonotype was counted between two and nine times. The V gene is TRBV28, the J gene TRBJ1-2; the D is unclear. The CDR3 extends over 12 amino acids. V was trimmed by 8 bases and J by 1 base, leaving 8 bases between them. Germline V gene data show CDR1 as MDHEN and CDR2 as SYDVKM. The DNA for the CDR3 is TGTGCCAGCGGCCGGGGTAACTATGGCTACACCTTC. Translating gives CASGRGNYGYTF.

This clonotype showed up many times. The rearrangement uses TRBV5-5 and TRBJ1-2; 8 bases map to TRBD1. The germline CDR1 and CDR2 sequences are SGHKS and YYEKEE (reference sequence). J was trimmed by 4 bases and V by 2 bases; bases with no gene match: 7. The CDR3 totals 15 residues. The CDR3 coding sequence is TGTGCCAGCAGCTTACCGGGACAGGAGTCCTATGGCTACACCTTC. Protein: CASSLPGQESYGYTF.

In this sample, this clonotype turned up a few times. V is TRBV5-6 and J is TRBJ1-1, with D unresolved. CDR3 length: 17 residues. With 5 bases removed from V and 0 bases from J, the gap between germline ends came to 20 bases. Per germline, CDR1 SGHDT and CDR2 YYEEEE. CDR3 DNA: TGTGCCAGCAGTCTATCGCCGGGTCGACGGATGAACACTGAAGCTTTCTTT. It encodes CASSLSPGRRMNTEAFF.

The gene calls are TRBV27 and TRBJ2-1; TRBD1 matches at 8 bases. The germline V gene encodes CDR1 MNHEY and CDR2 SMNVEV (reference sequence). V was pared by 11 bases and J by 7 bases, with 10 bases of the junction left unmatched. The CDR3 totals 13 residues. The CDR3 here is CAASGQGLNEQFF. In DNA, the CDR3 is TGTGCCGCCAGCGGACAGGGTTTAAATGAGCAGTTCTTC.

The V gene is TRBV29-1, the J gene TRBJ2-2, with D perhaps assigned TRBD1 or TRBD2 (6 bases each). The CDR3 runs 14 residues. CDR1 and CDR2 (germline): SQVTM, ANQGSEA. V was pared by 6 bases and J by 3 bases, with 14 bases between. As DNA, the CDR3 is TGCAGCGTGTTGGGGGGCTCGGACACCGGGGAGCTGTTTTTT. As protein: CSVLGGSDTGELFF.

This clonotype was observed at least ten times. V and J are TRBV7-2 and TRBJ1-2; D is unclear. The germline gives CDR1 SGHTA, CDR2 FQGNSA. This CDR3 spans 12 amino acids. Trimming removed 1 base from V and 8 bases from J, with 8 bases in between. CDR3 loop: CASSLGPKGYTF. The CDR3 bases are TGTGCCAGCAGCTTAGGTCCTAAGGGCTACACCTTC.

Remarks on this clonotype: This may be a read error, as it is one base from a much larger clone. The V gene is TRBV12-3 or TRBV12-4, the J gene TRBJ1-4; 10 positions agree with TRBD1. V trimming: 7 bases; J trimming: 7 bases; junction bases outside the gene matches: 3. The CDR3 has 13 residues. CDR3: CASNRDRGEKLFF. The DNA for the CDR3 is TGTGCCAGCAACCGGGACAGGGGTGAAAAACTGTTTTTT.

At least ten counts were recorded for this clonotype. V usage is TRBV10-3 and J usage is TRBJ1-5; TRBD1 might be the D (5 bases). V shed 11 bases and J shed 5 bases, with 19 bases lying between them. From germline, CDR1 is ENHRY and CDR2 SYGVKD. The CDR3 has 14 amino acids. CDR3 coding DNA: TGTGCCGCGTCTGGAGGGCCGGGGGATCAGCCCCAGCATTTT. Translated, it gives CAASGGPGDQPQHF.

This clonotype was detected ten times or more. The junction does not match germline at one end; this may be a read error. The rearrangement links TRBV7-7 to TRBJ2-5; 7 bases align to TRBD2. CDR3 length: 16 amino acids. The germline gives CDR1 SSHAT, CDR2 FNYEAQ (reference sequence). CDR3 nucleotide sequence: TGTGCTAGCAGCTTAGGAGGACTAGTCGCAGGAGAGACCCAGTACTTC. The encoded protein is CASSLGGLVAGETQYF.

The gene calls are TRBV27 and TRBJ1-4, with TRBD1 matching 8 bases. V lost 5 bases to trimming and J lost 8 bases; unmatched junction nucleotides: 7. This CDR3 has 14 amino acids. Germline V CDR1 and CDR2: MNHEY, SMNVEV (reference sequence). CDR3 DNA: TGTGCCAGCAGTCCGACAGGGGTCGGAGAAAAACTGTTTTTT. This translates into CASSPTGVGEKLFF.

Comments on this clonotype: It may be a read error: a sequence one base away is much more abundant. J is TRBJ2-1 and V is TRBV27, with a possible D match to TRBD2 (6 bases). The germline gives CDR1 MNHEY, CDR2 SMNVEV (reference sequence). This CDR3 region has 14 residues. CDR3 in amino acids: CASSLLASNNKQFF. In DNA form, the CDR3 reads TGTGCCAGCAGTTTACTAGCGAGCAACAATAAGCAGTTCTTC.

V and J are TRBV28 and TRBJ2-7, with D maybe TRBD1 (5 bases). There are 17 residues in the CDR3. Per germline, CDR1 MDHEN and CDR2 SYDVKM. V lost 4 bases to trimming and J lost 2 bases, with 21 bases between them. The CDR3 DNA is TGTGCCAGCAGTTACAAACGCAGGGTTGCGTCCACCTACGAGCAGTACTTC. It specifies CASSYKRRVASTYEQYF.

Points on this clonotype: Given a much more abundant clone one base away, this may be a read error. The chain employs TRBV2 and TRBJ2-7, with TRBD1 matching over 7 bases. This CDR3 is 17 amino acids long. The V and J ends lost 3 bases and 6 bases, in that order; junction bases with no gene match: 17. Germline values: CDR1 SNHLY, CDR2 FYNNEI. The CDR3 loop is CASSDPRRGGLDSEQYF. CDR3 coding DNA: TGTGCCAGCAGTGACCCGCGCAGAGGGGGCCTTGATAGCGAGCAGTACTTC.

This clonotype was observed a few times. The chain uses TRBV5-1 and TRBJ1-1; D is uncertain. Trimming stripped 0 bases from V and 11 bases from J, with 14 bases between. This CDR3 contains 13 residues. The germline gives CDR1 SGHRS, CDR2 YFSETQ. CDR3 DNA sequence: TGCGCCAGCAGCTTGGCCGTGGAGGGAGTGGCTTTCTTT. Translation gives CASSLAVEGVAFF.

This clonotype was observed many times. J is TRBJ2-7 and V is TRBV20-1; the match to TRBD1 covers 7 bases. The trim removed 0 bases at V and 2 bases at J, leaving 7 bases unmatched. The germline V gene has CDR1 DFQATT and CDR2 SNEGSKA (reference sequence). The CDR3 totals 15 residues. The CDR3 coding sequence is TGCAGTGCTAGAGATAAGGGACAGATGACCTACGAGCAGTACTTC. As protein: CSARDKGQMTYEQYF.

The V gene is TRBV2, the J gene TRBJ2-1; 10 bases map to TRBD2. Trimming removed 7 bases from V and 0 bases from J; junction bases left unmatched: 6. The germline gives CDR1 SNHLY, CDR2 FYNNEI. CDR3 length: 16 amino acids. CDR3 sequence reads: CASNTLAGTSYNEQFF. The CDR3 nucleotides are TGTGCCAGCAATACACTAGCGGGAACCTCCTACAATGAGCAGTTCTTC.

The V call is TRBV28, the J call TRBJ2-7; D is undetermined. Looked up from germline, CDR1 is MDHEN and CDR2 is SYDVKM. This CDR3 has 14 amino acids. V lost 8 bases to trimming and J lost 12 bases, with 26 bases between them. The CDR3 bases are TGTGCCAGCCGTGGCGTGGAGAGGTTCGAGACCCGGTACTTC. This translates into CASRGVERFETRYF.

This clonotype showed up many times. The V gene is TRBV6-5, the J gene TRBJ2-7, with 10 bases identical to TRBD1. Losses at the gene ends were 5 bases for V and 5 bases for J; bases not matched to a gene: 6. CDR1 is MNHEY and CDR2 is SVGAGI in the germline V gene. The CDR3 covers 14 residues. The CDR3 region is CASSPRDRGHEQYF. CDR3 bases: TGTGCCAGCAGTCCCCGGGACAGGGGCCACGAGCAGTACTTC.

The V call is TRBV28, the J call TRBJ2-7; D is possibly TRBD2 (6 bases). Trimming took 5 bases from V and 2 from J, leaving 16 bases between them. CDR1 is MDHEN and CDR2 is SYDVKM in the germline V gene. The CDR3 is 15 amino acids. DNA of the CDR3: TGTGCCAGCAGTCCCCCCGCGGAGGGTCCCTACGAGCAGTACTTC. It specifies CASSPPAEGPYEQYF.